Below are 16 T cell receptor beta chains sequenced from a single sample in a study of T cell changes during pregnancy in multiple sclerosis. Using immunoSEQ multiplex PCR, the repertoire was profiled, and TCRdb retains in-frame clones only, with some absent. The data hold some 50,000 clones, with about 91% observed a single time. Sequenced material: CD8+ T cells from peripheral blood mononuclear cells, taken in the second trimester of pregnancy. Every receptor here comes from a female donor with multiple sclerosis, enrolled in a pregnancy study.

The chain combines TRBV12-5 with TRBJ1-2, with 7 bases that match TRBD1. This CDR3 has 16 amino acids. V lost 1 base, J lost 2 bases, and 7 bases stayed unmatched. Germline assignment: CDR1 LGHNT and CDR2 FRNRAP. The CDR3: CASGLDPGQTNYGYTF. The DNA of the CDR3 is TGTGCTAGTGGTTTGGACCCGGGACAGACAAACTATGGCTACACCTTC.

DNA of the CDR3: TGTGCCAGCGTAGGCGGGGCAAACACCGGGGAGCTGTTTTTT. It codes for CASVGGANTGELFF. The V and J genes are TRBV6-6 and TRBJ2-2; D is perhaps TRBD2 (6 bases). Between the trimmed V and J ends, which lost 8 bases and 2 bases, there was a span of 12 bases. Germline-derived CDR1 and CDR2 are MNHNY and SVGAGI (reference sequence). This CDR3 has 14 amino acids.

The CDR3 loop reads CASTKDSYNSPLHF. The CDR3 nucleotides read TGTGCCAGCACTAAGGACAGCTATAATTCACCCCTCCACTTT. The chain is built from TRBV27 and TRBJ1-6; tentatively, D is TRBD1 (6 bases). The length of the CDR3 is 14 residues. V dropped 7 bases and J dropped 3 bases, with 10 bases sitting between them. Germline V CDR1 and CDR2: MNHEY, SMNVEV (reference sequence).

The chain uses TRBV7-2 and TRBJ1-1, with D tentatively TRBD1 (6 bases). The CDR3 length is 14 residues. V was cut by 3 bases and J by 4 bases, with 12 bases left in between. The germline V gene has CDR1 SGHTA and CDR2 FQGNSA. The CDR3 is CASSFNRASTEAFF. The CDR3 DNA reads TGTGCCAGCAGCTTCAACAGGGCCAGCACTGAAGCTTTCTTT.

The chain combines TRBV4-1 with TRBJ1-5; D is unclear. The germline CDR1 and CDR2 sequences are MGHRA and YSYEKL. V was clipped by 0 bases and J by 7 bases, with 13 bases between them. The CDR3 loop spans 15 amino acids. CDR3 DNA: TGCGCCAGCAGCCAAGATACGGGAGAAAGGCAGCCCCAGCATTTT. Translation: CASSQDTGERQPQHF.

The V and J genes are TRBV18 and TRBJ2-7, with 7 nucleotides matching TRBD1. This CDR3 spans 13 amino acids. V shed 3 bases, J shed 4 bases, and the junction held 3 bases outside the gene matches. Germline-derived CDR1 and CDR2 are KGHSH and LQKENI. The CDR3, as DNA: TGTGCCAGCTCACCCGGGACAGTATACGAGCAGTACTTC. Residues: CASSPGTVYEQYF.

The rearrangement links TRBV27 to TRBJ2-5; 8 bases map to TRBD1. The CDR3 totals 13 residues. V lost 4 bases and J lost 5; bases outside the gene matches: 3. Germline assignment: CDR1 MNHEY and CDR2 SMNVEV (reference sequence). As DNA, the CDR3 is TGTGCCAGCAGTTACGGACAGGGCGAGACCCAGTACTTC. It codes for CASSYGQGETQYF.

This rearrangement joins TRBV4-1 to TRBJ2-5, with 9 positions matching TRBD2. Germline V CDR1 and CDR2: MGHRA, YSYEKL. V shed 3 bases, J shed 4 bases, and the junction held 6 bases outside the gene matches. This CDR3 is 15 amino acids long. The CDR3 reads CASSQQAGGRETQYF. Written as DNA, the CDR3 is TGCGCCAGCAGCCAGCAAGCGGGGGGCAGAGAGACCCAGTACTTC.

The CDR3 loop reads CACGPQTVKDGYTF. The CDR3 DNA follows: TGTGCCTGCGGACCTCAGACAGTAAAAGATGGCTACACCTTC. The chain couples TRBV9 to TRBJ1-2; D possibly corresponds to TRBD1 (5 bases). Per germline, CDR1 SGDLS and CDR2 YYNGEE. The CDR3 sequence is 14 residues long. Trimming left V 10 bases short and J 6 bases short, with 22 bases between.

The chain links TRBV11-2 to TRBJ2-5; 10 nucleotides align to TRBD1. The germline V gene has CDR1 SGHAT and CDR2 FQNNGV. The CDR3 consists of 14 residues. V was pared by 7 bases and J by 2 bases, with 4 bases of the junction left unmatched. CDR3 DNA sequence: TGTGCCAGCACCTCGGACAGGGGGCAAGAGACCCAGTACTTC. Translating it yields CASTSDRGQETQYF.

This chain connects TRBV18 to TRBJ1-5; D unclear. V was pared by 6 bases and J by 0 bases, with 9 bases between. The CDR3 has 14 residues. Germline V lookup: CDR1 KGHSH, CDR2 LQKENI. The CDR3 bases are TGTGCCAGCTCCCCAAATTATAGCAATCAGCCCCAGCATTTT. As protein: CASSPNYSNQPQHF. Together with reference TRBV18 and TRBJ1-5, the CDR3 gives the full variable domain: NAGVMQNPRHLVRRRGQEARLRCSPMKGHSHVYWYRQLPEEGLKFMVYLQKENIIDESGMPKERFSAEFPKEGPSILRIQQVVRGDSAAYFCASSPNYSNQPQHFGDGTRLSIL.

This clone was picked up a small number of times. The chain combines TRBV7-9 with TRBJ1-1, with D maybe TRBD1 (6 bases). This CDR3 spans 16 amino acids. Trimming cost V 2 bases and J 1 base, with 14 bases left between them. Germline V lookup: CDR1 SEHNR, CDR2 FQNEAQ (reference sequence). Here the CDR3 DNA reads TGTGCCAGCAGCTTATCCCTCCCGGGACAGAACACTGAAGCTTTCTTT. This translates into CASSLSLPGQNTEAFF.

This clone is a singleton in its sample. The gene calls are TRBV19 and TRBJ2-1; tentative D call: TRBD1 (6 bases). Germline CDR1 LNHDA, CDR2 SQIVND (reference sequence). The V gene lost 1 base and the J gene lost 4 bases, with 11 bases spanning the gap. The CDR3 runs to 15 residues. The CDR3 sequence: CASSIGAGQYNEQFF. CDR3 nucleotide sequence: TGTGCCAGTAGTATAGGAGCAGGACAGTACAATGAGCAGTTCTTC.

The chain couples TRBV4-1 to TRBJ1-5; 12 bases line up with TRBD1. Germline CDR1 and CDR2: MGHRA and YSYEKL. J gave up 7 bases and V 0 bases, and 4 bases lay outside the gene matches. The CDR3 length is 16 residues. The CDR3 reads CASSQDMGTGGQPQHF. CDR3 coding DNA: TGCGCCAGCAGCCAAGATATGGGGACAGGGGGCCAGCCCCAGCATTTT.

J is TRBJ1-6 and V is TRBV6-6, with TRBD1 identical over 7 bases. Germline CDR1 reads MNHNY; CDR2 reads SVGAGI (reference sequence). The J segment lost 10 bases and the V segment lost 4 bases, leaving 4 bases of the junction unmatched. This CDR3 comprises 13 residues. In DNA form, the CDR3 reads TGTGCCAGCAGTTTCGACAGGGAATCACCCCTCCACTTT. Translated: CASSFDRESPLHF.

J is TRBJ1-1 and V is TRBV4-1, with a tentative D call TRBD1 (6 bases). The length of the CDR3 is 15 residues. In germline, CDR1 is MGHRA, CDR2 YSYEKL. Trimming pared 4 bases from V and 1 base from J, leaving 13 bases between. DNA for the CDR3: TGCGCCAGCAGCCCCGGGGGGGCTTGGAACACTGAAGCTTTCTTT. This translates into CASSPGGAWNTEAFF.